What follows are 29 T cell receptor beta chains derived from one specimen sequenced in a study of T cell responses to AZD1222 COVID-19 vaccine (dated by TCRdb to the early 2020s). Receptors were amplified or captured by the immunoSEQ multiplex PCR assay. TCRdb obtained this table from immuneACCESS and retained in-frame rearrangements with V and J assigned. These tables miss some clones; where compared with another copy, unresolved V genes account for less than half of the shortfall, and the remainder is unexplained. For this sample there are around 200,000 clones; more than 75% appear just once. Of the sample, roughly 27% falls within the top ten clones. Per the publication, the time point label means: about 28 days (+/-7) after the second vaccine dose. Here the sequenced sample was peripheral blood, taken 28 days after the second AZD1222 dose. The receptors were gathered from an adult who received the AZD1222 COVID-19 vaccine.

This sequence joins TRBV18 and TRBJ2-2; D may correspond to TRBD1 or TRBD2 (5 bases each). CDR1 and CDR2 (germline): KGHSH, LQKENI. V gave up 10 bases and J gave up 0 bases, with 12 bases separating them. The CDR3 covers 14 residues. CDR3 amino acids: CATLGAPNTGELFF. The DNA of the CDR3 is TGTGCCACCCTCGGGGCACCGAACACCGGGGAGCTGTTTTTT. Full variable domain (rest looked up from reference TRBV18 and TRBJ2-2): NAGVMQNPRHLVRRRGQEARLRCSPMKGHSHVYWYRQLPEEGLKFMVYLQKENIIDESGMPKERFSAEFPKEGPSILRIQQVVRGDSAAYFCATLGAPNTGELFFGEGSRLTVL.

The gene calls are TRBV7-2 and TRBJ1-1, with 8 bases aligning to TRBD1. The germline V gene has CDR1 SGHTA and CDR2 FQGNSA. V shed 0 bases, J shed 4 bases, and the junction held 4 bases outside the gene matches. The CDR3 covers 15 residues. The CDR3 nucleotides read TGTGCCAGCAGCTTAGCGACAGGGACAGGCACTGAAGCTTTCTTT. Protein: CASSLATGTGTEAFF. The full variable domain, its missing parts supplied by reference TRBV7-2 and TRBJ1-1, is GAGVSQSPSNKVTEKGKDVELRCDPISGHTALYWYRQSLGQGLEFLIYFQGNSAPDKSGLPSDRFSAERTGGSVSTLTIQRTQQEDSAVYLCASSLATGTGTEAFFGQGTRLTVV.

The rearrangement joins TRBV5-1 to TRBJ1-1; D is ambiguous. V lost 2 bases, J lost 1 base, and 6 bases lay in between. Germline assignment: CDR1 SGHRS and CDR2 YFSETQ. CDR3 length: 13 amino acids. The CDR3 loop is CASSFPPNTEAFF. Here the CDR3 DNA reads TGCGCCAGCAGCTTCCCTCCGAACACTGAAGCTTTCTTT. Looking up the rest from reference TRBV5-1 and TRBJ1-1 gives the full variable domain: KAGVTQTPRYLIKTRGQQVTLSCSPISGHRSVSWYQQTPGQGLQFLFEYFSETQRNKGNFPGRFSGRQFSNSRSEMNVSTLELGDSALYLCASSFPPNTEAFFGQGTRLTVV.

This chain uses TRBV29-1 with TRBJ2-1; a weak D match, TRBD2 (6 bases). The CDR3 sequence is 15 residues long. In germline, CDR1 is SQVTM, CDR2 ANQGSEA. V was cut by 4 bases and J by 4 bases, with 17 bases left in between. CDR3 region: CSVAGIGGAYNEQFF. CDR3 bases: TGCAGCGTTGCTGGGATCGGAGGGGCGTACAATGAGCAGTTCTTC.

This chain joins TRBV27 and TRBJ2-1, with TRBD2 matching over 9 bases. Germline CDR1 and CDR2: MNHEY and SMNVEV (reference sequence). CDR3 size: 11 residues. V gave up 11 bases and J gave up 10 bases; unmatched junction bases: 6. CDR3 bases: TGTGCCGCAATCGGGACTAGCGAGCAGTTCTTC. Translating gives CAAIGTSEQFF.

The chain combines TRBV5-1 with TRBJ2-5; no firm D call. V was clipped by 5 bases and J by 2 bases, with 4 bases between them. The germline CDR1 and CDR2 sequences are SGHRS and YFSETQ. CDR3 length: 11 amino acids. CDR3 in amino acids: CASRDQETQYF. The CDR3 region has the DNA TGCGCCAGCAGAGATCAAGAGACCCAGTACTTC.

The chain has TRBV3-1 (or the pseudogene TRBV3-2) and TRBJ1-2; the D gene is possibly TRBD1 (5 bases). The V end lost 0 bases, the J end lost 5 bases, and 10 bases lay between the germline ends. The germline V gene encodes CDR1 LGHDT and CDR2 YNNKEL (reference sequence). This CDR3 contains 14 residues. As DNA, the CDR3 is TGTGCCAGCAGCCAAGATTCAGGGAGTTATGGCTACACCTTC. Translated: CASSQDSGSYGYTF.

In this sample, this clone turned up once. The genes are TRBV28 and TRBJ2-4, with D hard to call. The germline V gene has CDR1 MDHEN and CDR2 SYDVKM. The V gene lost 6 bases and the J gene lost 8 bases, with 20 bases spanning the gap. The CDR3 sequence is 15 residues long. DNA for the CDR3: TGTGCCAGCAGCGCTCGTGGAATCCACGGGTACATTCAGTACTTC. This translates into CASSARGIHGYIQYF. Complete variable domain (other parts from reference TRBV28 and TRBJ2-4): DVKVTQSSRYLVKRTGEKVFLECVQDMDHENMFWYRQDPGLGLRLIYFSYDVKMKEKGDIPEGYSVSREKKERFSLILESASTNQTSMYLCASSARGIHGYIQYFGAGTRLSVL.

The rearrangement uses TRBV28 and TRBJ1-2; TRBD1 is a possible D gene (6 bases). This CDR3 comprises 14 residues. In germline, CDR1 is MDHEN, CDR2 SYDVKM. V shed 2 bases and J shed 8 bases, with 15 bases lying between them. CDR3 coding DNA: TGTGCCAGCAGTTTAGAATTGAAGGGGGGAGGCTACACCTTC. It is translated as CASSLELKGGGYTF.

This sequence joins TRBV4-2 and TRBJ2-1; D uncertain. Trimming removed 1 base from V and 8 bases from J, with 15 bases in between. This CDR3 region has 15 residues. Germline CDR1 and CDR2: LGHNA and YNFKEQ. As DNA, the CDR3 is TGTGCCAGCAGCCAAGGGGATCTAGATCGCGATGAGCAGTTCTTC. It translates to CASSQGDLDRDEQFF.

The chain joins TRBV28 to TRBJ1-2; 8 bases are shared with TRBD1. V shed 6 bases and J 6 bases; nucleotides not matched to a gene: 6. This CDR3 is built from 13 residues. From germline, CDR1 is MDHEN and CDR2 SYDVKM. CDR3 sequence: CASSSGGEDGYTF. CDR3 sequence (DNA): TGTGCCAGCAGCTCAGGGGGCGAGGATGGCTACACCTTC.

The chain has TRBV19 and TRBJ1-5; 7 bases fit TRBD1. Losses at the gene ends were 8 bases for V and 7 bases for J; bases not matched to a gene: 8. Germline V lookup: CDR1 LNHDA, CDR2 SQIVND (reference sequence). There are 13 residues in the CDR3. CDR3 sequence reads: CASRDREQQPQHF. DNA for the CDR3: TGTGCCAGTCGAGACAGGGAGCAACAGCCCCAGCATTTT.

This rearrangement joins TRBV7-3 to TRBJ1-6; D may be TRBD1 (5 bases). The V end was cut by 3 bases, the J end by 7 bases, with 13 bases between. The germline CDR1 and CDR2 sequences are SGHTA and FQGTGA. The CDR3 length is 15 residues. DNA for the CDR3: TGTGCCAGCAGCTTGGGACGGGGTGACAATTCACCCCTCCACTTT. The encoded protein is CASSLGRGDNSPLHF. Variable domain in full (rest from reference TRBV7-3 and TRBJ1-6): GAGVSQTPSNKVTEKGKYVELRCDPISGHTALYWYRQSLGQGPEFLIYFQGTGAADDSGLPNDRFFAVRPEGSVSTLKIQRTERGDSAVYLCASSLGRGDNSPLHFGNGTRLTVT.

This chain joins TRBV6-1 and TRBJ2-3; the D is unclear. Trimming stripped 4 bases from V and 2 bases from J, with 7 bases between. Germline V CDR1 and CDR2: MNHNS, SASEGT. The CDR3 spans 13 residues. The CDR3 DNA follows: TGTGCCAGCAGTGGCAGAATCACAGATACGCAGTATTTT. Protein: CASSGRITDTQYF.

The J gene is TRBJ1-1, the V gene TRBV9; D is ambiguous. Germline CDR1 reads SGDLS; CDR2 reads YYNGEE. The V and J ends lost 7 bases and 4 bases respectively, with 14 bases between them. This CDR3 has 13 amino acids. In DNA, the CDR3 is TGTGCCAGCGTCCGGGAACTCGGCACTGAAGCTTTCTTT. Translation: CASVRELGTEAFF. Combining the CDR3 with reference TRBV9 and TRBJ1-1 gives the whole variable domain DSGVTQTPKHLITATGQRVTLRCSPRSGDLSVYWYQQSLDQGLQFLIQYYNGEERAKGNILERFSAQQFPDLHSELNLSSLELGDSALYFCASVRELGTEAFFGQGTRLTVV.

The J gene is TRBJ2-6, the V gene TRBV9, with 7 nucleotides matching TRBD1. The V and J ends lost 4 bases and 0 bases, in that order; junction bases with no gene match: 4. Per the germline V gene, CDR1 is SGDLS and CDR2 is YYNGEE. This CDR3 has 16 residues. The CDR3 DNA follows: TGTGCCAGCAGCCCGACAGGGAACTCTGGGGCCAACGTCCTGACTTTC. This translates into CASSPTGNSGANVLTF.

The V and J genes are TRBV12-3 or TRBV12-4 and TRBJ1-2; the D is unclear. The CDR3 runs to 13 residues. Trimming shortened V by 5 bases and J by 5 bases, and 12 bases separated the two germline ends. DNA for the CDR3: TGTGCCAGCAGTCCCCCGACCCTTTATGGCTACACCTTC. It specifies CASSPPTLYGYTF.

Worth noting for this clone: The sample has other DNA sequences that encode this CDR3 too. The rearrangement uses TRBV19 and TRBJ2-3, with D perhaps matching TRBD2 (5 bases). CDR3 length equals 13 residues. The germline gives CDR1 LNHDA, CDR2 SQIVND (reference sequence). With 3 bases removed from V and 2 bases from J, the gap between germline ends came to 6 bases. The CDR3 DNA is TGTGCCAGTAGTATCGGGGTCACAGATACGCAGTATTTT. This gives the protein CASSIGVTDTQYF.

The genes are TRBV19 and TRBJ2-2, with a weak D call TRBD2 (7 bases). The germline gives CDR1 LNHDA, CDR2 SQIVND (reference sequence). V shed 6 bases and J shed 6 bases, with 20 bases lying between them. There are 16 residues in the CDR3. CDR3 protein: CASRLGGATRPGELFF. DNA of the CDR3: TGTGCCAGTAGGCTAGGGGGGGCGACCCGTCCCGGGGAGCTGTTTTTT. Looking up the rest from reference TRBV19 and TRBJ2-2 gives the full variable domain: DGGITQSPKYLFRKEGQNVTLSCEQNLNHDAMYWYRQDPGQGLRLIYYSQIVNDFQKGDIAEGYSVSREKKESFPLTVTSAQKNPTAFYLCASRLGGATRPGELFFGEGSRLTVL.

The gene calls are TRBV3-1 (or the pseudogene TRBV3-2) and TRBJ2-7; the match to TRBD2 covers 9 bases. J gave up 0 bases and V 4 bases, and 4 bases lay outside the gene matches. CDR3 length equals 15 residues. CDR1 and CDR2 from the germline V gene are LGHDT and YNNKEL (reference sequence). CDR3 DNA sequence: TGTGCCAGCAGCCCTGGGACTAGCCCCTCCTACGAGCAGTACTTC. Protein: CASSPGTSPSYEQYF.

V is TRBV19 and J is TRBJ2-7; D may be TRBD2 (6 bases). V lost 1 base and J lost 7, with 14 bases in between. There are 14 residues in the CDR3. Per the germline V gene, CDR1 is LNHDA and CDR2 is SQIVND (reference sequence). The CDR3: CASSIARGTGEQYF. The CDR3, as DNA: TGTGCCAGTAGTATAGCACGGGGGACGGGAGAGCAGTACTTC.

The gene calls are TRBV19 and TRBJ2-1; possibly TRBD2 for D (5 bases). CDR1 and CDR2 (germline): LNHDA, SQIVND (reference sequence). This CDR3 is 13 amino acids long. In DNA, the CDR3 is TGTGCGGCACGACGATCAGGAGCGGATGAGCAGTTCTTC. Amino acids: CAARRSGADEQFF. The full variable domain, completed using reference TRBV19 and TRBJ2-1, is DGGITQSPKYLFRKEGQNVTLSCEQNLNHDAMYWYRQDPGQGLRLIYYSQIVNDFQKGDIAEGYSVSREKKESFPLTVTSAQKNPTAFYLCAARRSGADEQFFGPGTRLTVL.

V and J are TRBV24-1 and TRBJ2-1; D may be TRBD1 (6 bases). Per the germline V gene, CDR1 is KGHDR and CDR2 is SFDVKD. Trimming removed 7 bases from V and 0 bases from J, with 12 bases in between. This CDR3 spans 15 amino acids. CDR3: CATSRVGGSYNEQFF. The CDR3 nucleotides read TGTGCCACCAGCCGGGTAGGGGGCTCCTACAATGAGCAGTTCTTC.

The chain joins TRBV7-3 to TRBJ2-1, with 13 bases aligning to TRBD2. The CDR3 spans 15 residues. V was pared by 4 bases and J by 10 bases, with 7 bases of the junction left unmatched. The germline V gene has CDR1 SGHTA and CDR2 FQGTGA. The CDR3 DNA follows: TGTGCCAGCAGCTCCCGGACTAGCGGGAGAGGGGAGCAGTTCTTC. Translating gives CASSSRTSGRGEQFF.

The rearrangement links TRBV7-2 to TRBJ1-1; possibly TRBD1 for D (5 bases). The germline gives CDR1 SGHTA, CDR2 FQGNSA. The ends were cut back, 5 bases at V and 5 bases at J, with 15 bases in the middle. The CDR3 loop spans 14 amino acids. Written as DNA, the CDR3 is TGTGCCAGCAGCGCCGGACGGGGGGGGACTGAAGCTTTCTTT. This gives the protein CASSAGRGGTEAFF.

The rearrangement links TRBV11-2 to TRBJ2-3; D not resolved. The V gene lost 1 base and the J gene lost 2 bases, with 19 bases spanning the gap. Germline CDR1 SGHAT, CDR2 FQNNGV. The CDR3 length is 18 residues. CDR3 loop: CASSLGLTIQTFTDTQYF. CDR3 bases: TGTGCCAGCAGCTTAGGCTTAACTATCCAGACGTTCACAGATACGCAGTATTTT.

The chain couples TRBV18 to TRBJ2-7; D perhaps matches TRBD2 (6 bases). With 2 bases removed from V and 1 base from J, the gap between germline ends came to 6 bases. Per germline, CDR1 KGHSH and CDR2 LQKENI. This CDR3 is built from 13 residues. The chain's CDR3 is CASSPGGSYEQYF. The CDR3 DNA follows: TGTGCCAGCTCACCAGGGGGGTCCTACGAGCAGTACTTC. The full variable domain, in which reference TRBV18 and TRBJ2-7 provide the parts outside the CDR3, is NAGVMQNPRHLVRRRGQEARLRCSPMKGHSHVYWYRQLPEEGLKFMVYLQKENIIDESGMPKERFSAEFPKEGPSILRIQQVVRGDSAAYFCASSPGGSYEQYFGPGTRLTVT.

The rearrangement uses TRBV14 and TRBJ2-7; possibly TRBD1 for D (6 bases). Germline V gene sequence: CDR1 SGHDN, CDR2 FVKESK. The V end was cut by 3 bases, the J end by 6 bases, with 18 bases between. There are 15 residues in the CDR3. This chain's CDR3 is CASSQDSRPWGEQYF. CDR3 DNA: TGTGCCAGCAGCCAGGACAGTCGCCCCTGGGGCGAGCAGTACTTC.

This chain connects TRBV4-2 to TRBJ2-1; 14 nucleotides agree with TRBD2. The CDR3 contains 17 residues. Trimming removed 3 bases from V and 6 bases from J; junction bases left unmatched: 7. Per the germline V gene, CDR1 is LGHNA and CDR2 is YNFKEQ. CDR3 in amino acids: CASSQDPGTSGGNEQFF. As DNA, the CDR3 is TGTGCCAGCAGCCAGGACCCCGGGACTAGCGGGGGCAATGAGCAGTTCTTC.